One and the same sample provided the 27 T cell receptor beta chains below, sequenced in a study of blood T cell repertoires in COVID-19. Clones were read by immunoSEQ multiplex PCR, and TCRdb kept only the in-frame ones, dropping some. The profile shows around 200,000 clones, about 87% of them singletons. The sequencing sample was made of peripheral blood. The receptors here all came from a man in his 60s who had recovered from COVID-19.

The rearrangement uses TRBV21-1 and TRBJ1-2; the table's D gene call, TRBD1, was not cross checked with the DNA. TRBV21-1 is reported as a pseudogene. The CDR3 contains 13 residues. CDR3 coding DNA: TGTGCCAGCAGCACCTTGACAAGCTATGGCTACACCTTC. Protein: CASSTLTSYGYTF.

The chain recombines TRBV6-2 or TRBV6-3 with TRBJ2-2; possible D gene TRBD1, 6 bases. Germline-derived CDR1 and CDR2 are MNHEY and SVGEGT. This CDR3 comprises 16 residues. The germline V and J ends were trimmed by 2 bases and 4 bases, with 14 bases remaining between them. CDR3 DNA sequence: TGTGCCAGCAGTTACGGCACAGGGATGGCCACCGGGGAGCTGTTTTTT. Protein: CASSYGTGMATGELFF.

The genes are TRBV6-5 and TRBJ2-3; TRBD2 agrees at 8 bases. This CDR3 is built from 16 residues. Germline lookup yields CDR1 MNHEY and CDR2 SVGAGI. J gave up 1 base and V 0 bases, and 3 bases lay outside the gene matches. CDR3 DNA: TGTGCCAGCAGTTACTCTTCACTAGCGGGCACAGATACGCAGTATTTT. Its protein product is CASSYSSLAGTDTQYF.

The chain employs TRBV6-2 or TRBV6-3 and TRBJ2-7; 9 bases map to TRBD1. The CDR3 length is 14 residues. Germline CDR1 MNHEY, CDR2 SVGEGT. The J segment lost 0 bases and the V segment lost 5 bases, leaving 2 bases of the junction unmatched. The CDR3 region has the DNA TGTGCCAGCAGTCGACAGGGGGTCTCCTACGAGCAGTACTTC. Translation gives CASSRQGVSYEQYF.

The V call is TRBV18, the J call TRBJ2-5, with no clear D. CDR1 is KGHSH, CDR2 LQKENI, per germline. CDR3 length: 15 residues. The V end was cut by 5 bases, the J end by 5 bases, with 18 bases between. In DNA, the CDR3 is TGTGCCAGCTCATCAGCTTTCGGTGGTAGCGAGACCCAGTACTTC. The encoded protein is CASSSAFGGSETQYF.

The chain recombines TRBV7-7 with TRBJ1-5, with no clear D. Trimming stripped 3 bases from V and 1 base from J, with 25 bases between. CDR1 and CDR2 from the germline V gene are SSHAT and FNYEAQ (reference sequence). The CDR3 has 20 residues. The CDR3 coding sequence is TGTGCCAGCAGCTTGACGACCATGCGGCCGGGGAGAATGAGCAATCAGCCCCAGCATTTT. This codes for CASSLTTMRPGRMSNQPQHF.

V and J are TRBV20-1 and TRBJ2-1, with 11 bases fitting TRBD2. Germline trimming cut 6 bases from V and 16 bases from J; bases unmatched to any gene: 8. The CDR3 extends over 11 amino acids. The germline CDR1 and CDR2 sequences are DFQATT and SNEGSKA (reference sequence). The CDR3 DNA is TGCAGTGCCACTAGCGGGAGAGATAAATTCTTC. Translation: CSATSGRDKFF.

The V and J genes are TRBV12-3 or TRBV12-4 and TRBJ2-1, with 7 bases matching TRBD1. J lost 10 bases, V lost 5 bases, and 8 bases had no gene match. The CDR3 runs 13 residues. DNA of the CDR3: TGTGCCAGCAGTCTCGTTGGACAGGCAGAGCAGTTCTTC. Its translation is CASSLVGQAEQFF.

CDR3 coding DNA: TGTGCCAGTAGTCCACGACTAGCGGGAGGCGGTATGAACACAGATACGCAGTATTTT. Translation: CASSPRLAGGGMNTDTQYF. The chain recombines TRBV19 with TRBJ2-3; TRBD2 aligns across 13 bases. V shed 5 bases and J 2 bases; nucleotides not matched to a gene: 13. CDR3 size: 19 residues. CDR1 is LNHDA and CDR2 is SQIVND in the germline V gene (reference sequence).

The J gene is TRBJ1-6, the V gene TRBV18; a weak D match, TRBD1 (5 bases). The CDR3 has 17 residues. Germline lookup yields CDR1 KGHSH and CDR2 LQKENI. Trimming stripped 1 base from V and 5 bases from J, with 15 bases between. CDR3 protein: CASSPLSQGGHNSPLHF. In nucleotides, the CDR3 is TGTGCCAGCTCACCACTAAGCCAGGGAGGTCATAATTCACCCCTCCACTTT.

This sequence joins TRBV19 and TRBJ2-6; D gene uncertain. The CDR3 runs to 15 residues. The V gene lost 0 bases and the J gene lost 2 bases, with 5 bases spanning the gap. Germline CDR1 and CDR2: LNHDA and SQIVND (reference sequence). The CDR3 protein is CASSIDAAGANVLTF. The CDR3 DNA sequence: TGTGCCAGTAGTATAGATGCAGCTGGGGCCAACGTCCTGACTTTC.

The chain uses TRBV9 and TRBJ2-7, with D possibly TRBD1 on 6 matching bases. Germline CDR1 SGDLS, CDR2 YYNGEE. Trimming removed 3 bases at V and 6 bases at J, with 16 bases between. The CDR3 spans 14 residues. This chain's CDR3 is CASSETTGYSEQYF. Here the CDR3 DNA reads TGTGCCAGCAGCGAAACAACAGGGTACTCCGAGCAGTACTTC.

The V and J genes are TRBV28 and TRBJ1-5; tentatively, D is TRBD1 (6 bases). CDR1 and CDR2 (germline): MDHEN, SYDVKM. Trimming left V 10 bases short and J 9 bases short, with 19 bases between. The CDR3 consists of 13 residues. CDR3 sequence: CATRTVRGGPQHF. The CDR3 DNA sequence: TGTGCCACAAGGACGGTTAGAGGGGGGCCCCAGCATTTT.

V is TRBV5-4 and J is TRBJ2-3; TRBD2 agrees at 14 bases. Germline CDR1 and CDR2: SGHNT and YYREEE (reference sequence). The V and J ends lost 0 bases and 6 bases, in that order; junction bases with no gene match: 0. The CDR3 sequence is 15 residues long. The CDR3 DNA follows: TGTGCCAGCAGCTTGGGACTAGCGGGGGGGGATACGCAGTATTTT. Its protein product is CASSLGLAGGDTQYF.

This rearrangement joins TRBV4-2 to TRBJ2-3, with 9 nucleotides matching TRBD2. The CDR3 is made up of 17 amino acids. V gave up 0 bases and J gave up 2 bases; unmatched junction bases: 6. Germline V CDR1 and CDR2: LGHNA, YNFKEQ. For the CDR3, the DNA is TGTGCCAGCAGCCAAGATTGGGCTAGCGGGGACACAGATACGCAGTATTTT. Encoded protein: CASSQDWASGDTDTQYF.

This rearrangement joins TRBV3-1 (or the pseudogene TRBV3-2) to TRBJ2-2; tentatively, D is TRBD2 (5 bases). Germline-derived CDR1 and CDR2 are LGHDT and YNNKEL (reference sequence). CDR3 size: 15 residues. V was pared by 0 bases and J by 7 bases, with 12 bases between. CDR3 coding DNA: TGTGCCAGCAGCCAAGACCGGGATAGGAACGGGGAGCTGTTTTTT. Protein: CASSQDRDRNGELFF.

The count of this clone is one. The CDR3 here is CASSSLVGTGVLGTEAFF. The CDR3 region has the DNA TGCGCCAGCAGCAGCCTCGTTGGGACAGGGGTCCTGGGCACTGAAGCTTTCTTT. This chain uses TRBV5-1 with TRBJ1-1, with 10 positions matching TRBD1. Germline V gives CDR1 SGHRS, CDR2 YFSETQ. The ends lost 4 bases at V and 4 bases at J; junction bases unmatched: 16. This CDR3 comprises 18 residues.

The chain couples TRBV7-8 to TRBJ1-4; TRBD1 matches 7 bases. J lost 5 bases, V lost 5 bases, and 11 bases had no gene match. The length of the CDR3 is 16 residues. Germline-derived CDR1 and CDR2 are SGHVS and FQNEAQ. CDR3 protein: CASSTTIRGINEKLFF. DNA for the CDR3: TGTGCCAGCAGCACGACCATCAGGGGGATCAATGAAAAACTGTTTTTT.

J is TRBJ2-2 and V is TRBV4-2; the D gene is possibly TRBD1 (6 bases). CDR1 is LGHNA, CDR2 YNFKEQ, per germline. This CDR3 is built from 17 residues. The V gene lost 0 bases and the J gene lost 4 bases, with 15 bases spanning the gap. The CDR3 DNA reads TGTGCCAGCAGCCAAGATTTGTCAGGGGCGGGCACCGGGGAGCTGTTTTTT. Protein product: CASSQDLSGAGTGELFF.

The rearrangement links TRBV6-6 to TRBJ1-1, with D unclear. Germline V gene data show CDR1 as MNHNY and CDR2 as SVGAGI (reference sequence). This CDR3 has 13 residues. V shed 5 bases and J shed 1 base, with 8 bases lying between them. CDR3 region: CASSTRQNTEAFF. The CDR3 DNA follows: TGTGCCAGCAGTACGCGACAGAACACTGAAGCTTTCTTT.

V gene TRBV29-1 combines with J gene TRBJ1-5; D gene ambiguous. This CDR3 comprises 13 residues. Trimming left V 1 base short and J 7 bases short, with 11 bases between. CDR1 is SQVTM, CDR2 ANQGSEA, per germline. CDR3 sequence: CSVEVGEGQPQHF. The CDR3 nucleotides are TGCAGCGTTGAAGTGGGAGAGGGCCAGCCCCAGCATTTT.

This chain joins TRBV7-2 and TRBJ1-6; TRBD1 matches at 7 bases. Per the germline V gene, CDR1 is SGHTA and CDR2 is FQGNSA. This CDR3 is 15 amino acids long. The trim removed 5 bases at V and 8 bases at J, leaving 9 bases unmatched. The CDR3 DNA reads TGTGCCAGCAGCCCCAACCGGGACAGTTATTCACCCCTCCACTTT. It encodes CASSPNRDSYSPLHF.

The rearrangement joins TRBV10-2 to TRBJ2-5; no definite D call. From germline, CDR1 is WSHSY and CDR2 SAAADI. The CDR3 covers 12 residues. The V gene lost 2 bases and the J gene lost 5 bases, with 6 bases spanning the gap. The CDR3 bases are TGCGCCAGCAGTGAGATCTCGGAGACCCAGTACTTC. Its translation is CASSEISETQYF.

This sequence joins TRBV5-4 and TRBJ2-1; 11 bases match TRBD2. The CDR3 covers 18 residues. Germline values: CDR1 SGHNT, CDR2 YYREEE (reference sequence). The trim removed 0 bases at V and 3 bases at J, leaving 8 bases unmatched. The CDR3 region is CASSLGPGTSGGYNEQFF. Here the CDR3 DNA reads TGTGCCAGCAGCTTGGGGCCCGGGACTAGCGGAGGCTACAATGAGCAGTTCTTC.

This sequence joins TRBV5-1 and TRBJ2-5; 7 bases match TRBD2. Germline assignment: CDR1 SGHRS and CDR2 YFSETQ. The CDR3 covers 14 residues. Unmatched junction bases numbered 3, after V lost 2 bases and J lost 2 bases. The CDR3 bases are TGCGCCAGCAGCTTAGCGGGACTACAAGAGACCCAGTACTTC. Translating gives CASSLAGLQETQYF.

The gene calls are TRBV11-2 and TRBJ2-7, with 9 bases fitting TRBD1. Trimming cost V 5 bases and J 3 bases; bases outside gene matches: 8. Germline loops: CDR1 SGHAT, CDR2 FQNNGV. The CDR3 has 15 amino acids. The CDR3 sequence: CASSPSRGQGYEQYF. For the CDR3, the DNA is TGTGCCAGCAGCCCCAGCCGGGGACAGGGCTACGAGCAGTACTTC.

This rearrangement joins TRBV7-9 to TRBJ2-3; D is perhaps TRBD2 (6 bases). V shed 5 bases and J shed 2 bases, with 17 bases lying between them. The CDR3 extends over 16 amino acids. Germline loops: CDR1 SEHNR, CDR2 FQNEAQ (reference sequence). The CDR3 DNA reads as TGTGCCAGCAGCGCCCCCCGGCGGGGTGTCACAGATACGCAGTATTTT. As protein: CASSAPRRGVTDTQYF.